A single sample is the source of the 20 T cell receptor beta chains below, sequenced in a study of blood T cells in healthy people across ages. A second about 6 to 12 cycle PCR used barcoded and J-beta primers. TCRdb reanalysed the 5' RACE reads using MiXCR and keeps one entry per CDR3 protein. The table shows around 790,000 distinct CDR3 sequences, with under 45% occurring only once. Sequences were obtained from blood. These receptors were taken from a man aged 55 to 69 in good health.

The chain uses TRBV20-1 and TRBJ2-1; D gene uncertain. The closer fit of TRBJ2-7 to the DNA end suggests the J call may be wrong. CDR1 is DFQATT, CDR2 SNEGSKA, per germline (reference sequence). CDR3 length equals 13 residues. The CDR3: CSAGTSSYNEQYF. As DNA, the CDR3 is TGCAGTGCTGGCACGAGCTCCTACAATGAGCAGTACTTC.

This rearrangement joins TRBV7-2 to TRBJ2-1, with 7 bases aligning to TRBD2. The germline V gene encodes CDR1 SGHTA and CDR2 FQGNSA. CDR3 length: 15 amino acids. The V gene end was trimmed by 8 bases and the J gene end by 2 bases; junction bases not matched to a gene: 9. CDR3 residues: CASAASAGAYNEQFF. The CDR3 DNA follows: TGTGCCAGCGCCGCCTCTGCGGGGGCCTACAATGAGCAGTTCTTC.

The rearrangement uses TRBV7-9 and TRBJ2-1; D remains unclear. The CDR3 covers 15 residues. Germline loops: CDR1 SEHNR, CDR2 FQNEAQ (reference sequence). V shed 5 bases and J shed 4 bases, with 15 bases lying between them. The CDR3 nucleotides read TGTGCCAGCAGCCCCAGCCCAGAGAGATACAATGAGCAGTTCTTC. Its translation is CASSPSPERYNEQFF.

This clonotype was counted between two and nine times. This chain uses TRBV12-3 or TRBV12-4 with TRBJ1-2; D may be TRBD1 (6 bases). V dropped 5 bases and J dropped 2 bases, with 12 bases sitting between them. This CDR3 is 14 amino acids long. CDR3 sequence (DNA): TGTGCCAGCAGTCGCAGGGGTGTCAACTATGGCTACACCTTC. Its protein is CASSRRGVNYGYTF.

The sample holds a few counts of this clonotype. The chain uses TRBV20-1 and TRBJ2-4; 7 bases are a match to TRBD2. The CDR3 runs to 14 residues. Trimming cost V 1 base and J 9 bases; bases outside gene matches: 9. Germline V gene lookup returns CDR1 DFQATT and CDR2 SNEGSKA (reference sequence). This CDR3 is CSARGAGVAGIQYF. The CDR3 nucleotides read TGCAGTGCTAGAGGCGCGGGGGTCGCGGGCATTCAGTACTTC.

This chain joins TRBV7-2 and TRBJ2-1, with 12 positions matching TRBD2. The CDR3 covers 15 residues. The germline V gene has CDR1 SGHTA and CDR2 FQGNSA. Unmatched junction bases numbered 3, after V lost 4 bases and J lost 5 bases. The CDR3 bases are TGTGCCAGCAGCTCTAGCGGGGGGGGTAACAATGAGCAGTTCTTC. Amino acids: CASSSSGGGNNEQFF.

The sample holds one count of this clonotype. V usage is TRBV7-3 and J usage is TRBJ2-7; D possibly corresponds to TRBD1 (5 bases). This CDR3 region has 13 residues. Looked up from germline, CDR1 is SGHTA and CDR2 is FQGTGA. V shed 3 bases and J shed 5 bases, with 11 bases lying between them. CDR3 DNA: TGTGCCAGCAGCTTGACAGTAACCGACGAGCAGTACTTC. Protein sequence: CASSLTVTDEQYF.

The rearrangement joins TRBV7-9 to TRBJ2-1; D gene uncertain. CDR3 length equals 12 residues. The germline V gene encodes CDR1 SEHNR and CDR2 FQNEAQ (reference sequence). Between the trimmed V and J ends, which lost 3 bases and 11 bases, there was a span of 11 bases. In DNA form, the CDR3 reads TGTGCCAGCAGCTTTTTCACAGCTAAGCAGTTCTTC. Translated, it gives CASSFFTAKQFF.

This clonotype was detected only a few times. The rearrangement joins TRBV7-9 to TRBJ1-2; 7 bases are a match to TRBD1. Germline V lookup: CDR1 SEHNR, CDR2 FQNEAQ (reference sequence). Unmatched junction bases numbered 8, after V lost 6 bases and J lost 4 bases. The CDR3 is 14 amino acids. This CDR3 is CASSPDRDLYGYTF. CDR3 bases: TGTGCCAGCAGTCCCGACAGGGACCTCTATGGCTACACCTTC.

This chain joins TRBV18 and TRBJ2-7; 7 bases fit TRBD2. The J call may be wrong; the DNA end is better matched by TRBJ2-5. The germline gives CDR1 KGHSH, CDR2 LQKENI. This CDR3 spans 15 amino acids. The CDR3 DNA reads as TGTGCCAGCTCACCAGGCGGGGGACGCCAAGAGACCCAGTACTTC. Translation gives CASSPGGGRQETQYF.

The chain links TRBV7-6 to TRBJ2-4, with D unclear. The J call is uncertain, as TRBJ2-7 better fits the DNA end. Germline V CDR1 and CDR2: SGHVS, FNYEAQ. The CDR3 has 13 amino acids. The CDR3 DNA sequence: TGTGCCAGCAGCTTATCCCCCCTGGGCGAGCAGTACTTC. Its protein is CASSLSPLGEQYF.

The gene calls are TRBV28 and TRBJ2-7, with 8 bases lining up with TRBD1. TRBJ2-5 matches the DNA end more closely, so the J call is doubtful. CDR1 is MDHEN and CDR2 is SYDVKM in the germline V gene. The CDR3 has 16 amino acids. This CDR3 is CASSPGQGGLEETQYF. The CDR3 region has the DNA TGTGCCAGCAGCCCAGGACAGGGCGGCTTGGAAGAGACCCAGTACTTC.

This clonotype was detected only a few times. The chain joins TRBV14 to TRBJ2-7; D call uncertain. Trimming stripped 6 bases from V and 4 bases from J, with 13 bases between. The CDR3 consists of 13 residues. Germline V lookup: CDR1 SGHDN, CDR2 FVKESK. The CDR3 region has the DNA TGTGCCAGCAGTCGCGAGTGGCCTTACGAGCAGTACTTC. Protein product: CASSREWPYEQYF.

The chain couples TRBV6-6 to TRBJ2-3; 8 positions agree with TRBD2. Germline values: CDR1 MNHNY, CDR2 SVGAGI (reference sequence). The CDR3 is 15 residues long. Trimming removed 0 bases from V and 4 bases from J; junction bases left unmatched: 3. The CDR3 coding sequence is TGTGCCAGCAGTTACTCCAGAGCGGGGGCAGATACGCAGTATTTT. This translates into CASSYSRAGADTQYF.

This chain joins TRBV7-6 and TRBJ2-1; TRBD1 matches at 9 bases. Germline V gene sequence: CDR1 SGHVS, CDR2 FNYEAQ. Trimming took 5 bases from V and 6 from J; bases not matched to a gene: 14. The CDR3 runs 17 residues. CDR3: CASSLYLPGQGTNEQFF. In DNA form, the CDR3 reads TGTGCCAGCAGCCTATATCTGCCGGGACAGGGCACCAATGAGCAGTTCTTC.

About this clonotype itself: It may be a read error: a sequence one base away is much more abundant. This CDR3 reads CASRPGQIYGYTF. CDR3 coding DNA: TGTGCCAGCAGACCGGGACAGATCTATGGCTACACCTTC. The chain couples TRBV28 to TRBJ1-2; 7 nucleotides line up with TRBD1. This CDR3 has 13 amino acids. Looked up from germline, CDR1 is MDHEN and CDR2 is SYDVKM. The V segment lost 6 bases and the J segment 4 bases; nucleotides outside the gene matches: 5.

The chain recombines TRBV2 with TRBJ2-5; D remains unclear. V was clipped by 4 bases and J by 11 bases, with 20 bases between them. The CDR3 sequence is 14 residues long. From germline, CDR1 is SNHLY and CDR2 FYNNEI. The CDR3 region has the DNA TGTGCCAGCAGTGTCCCCCTACTGTCCAATGAGCAGTACTTC. Encoded protein: CASSVPLLSNEQYF.

The rearrangement links TRBV12-3 or TRBV12-4 to TRBJ1-2; D perhaps matches TRBD1 (5 bases). The CDR3 extends over 15 amino acids. With 0 bases removed from V and 8 bases from J, the gap between germline ends came to 16 bases. CDR3 nucleotide sequence: TGTGCCAGCAGTTTAGCTGGGGGGATGTTGGGGGGCTACACCTTC. Its translation is CASSLAGGMLGGYTF.

This rearrangement joins TRBV7-2 to TRBJ2-3; 8 nucleotides agree with TRBD2. CDR1 is SGHTA and CDR2 is FQGNSA in the germline V gene. Trimming removed 3 bases from V and 3 bases from J; junction bases left unmatched: 8. The CDR3 extends over 16 amino acids. The CDR3 spells CASSFAGGGRTDTQYF. Written as DNA, the CDR3 is TGTGCCAGCAGCTTCGCCGGGGGGGGGAGGACAGATACGCAGTATTTT.

The V call is TRBV4-1, the J call TRBJ1-2; D unresolved. This CDR3 has 15 amino acids. Trimming took 4 bases from V and 3 from J, leaving 15 bases between them. Germline CDR1 MGHRA, CDR2 YSYEKL. The CDR3 spells CASSPIRRPDYGYTF. CDR3 nucleotide sequence: TGCGCCAGCAGCCCGATTCGCAGGCCGGACTATGGCTACACCTTC.